Each of the 27 T cell receptor beta chains below was sequenced from the same sample in a study of blood T cell repertoires in COVID-19. Libraries were prepared by immunoSEQ multiplex PCR; TCRdb keeps only in-frame clonotypes and omits some of them. The sample yields 150,000 to 200,000 clones, approximately 79% seen once. The sequenced sample consisted of peripheral blood. Receptor source: a woman aged 80 or over with acute or convalescent COVID-19.

The chain has TRBV9 and TRBJ1-6; maybe TRBD1 (5 bases). Trimming cost V 4 bases and J 10 bases, with 15 bases left between them. CDR1 is SGDLS, CDR2 YYNGEE, per germline. CDR3 length: 14 amino acids. The CDR3 loop is CASSLTQWGSPLHF. The CDR3 DNA reads as TGTGCCAGCAGCCTCACTCAATGGGGCTCACCCCTCCACTTT. Full variable domain (rest looked up from reference TRBV9 and TRBJ1-6): DSGVTQTPKHLITATGQRVTLRCSPRSGDLSVYWYQQSLDQGLQFLIQYYNGEERAKGNILERFSAQQFPDLHSELNLSSLELGDSALYFCASSLTQWGSPLHFGNGTRLTVT.

The J gene is TRBJ1-2, the V gene TRBV9; 7 positions match TRBD1. Losses at the gene ends were 3 bases for V and 4 bases for J; bases not matched to a gene: 9. This CDR3 comprises 15 residues. Germline loops: CDR1 SGDLS, CDR2 YYNGEE. The DNA of the CDR3 is TGTGCCAGCAGCGCCCCACAGGGGATCGGCTATGGCTACACCTTC. Its translation is CASSAPQGIGYGYTF.

V and J are TRBV5-8 and TRBJ2-1; maybe TRBD2 (6 bases). Per the germline V gene, CDR1 is SGHTS and CDR2 is YDEGEE. This CDR3 has 16 amino acids. The ends were cut back, 4 bases at V and 0 bases at J, with 14 bases in the middle. CDR3 nucleotides: TGTGCCAGCAGCCCTTTTAGCGGCAGCTCCTACAATGAGCAGTTCTTC. It specifies CASSPFSGSSYNEQFF.

This rearrangement joins TRBV12-3 or TRBV12-4 to TRBJ1-1; 7 nucleotides align to TRBD1. The V and J ends lost 8 bases and 4 bases, in that order; junction bases with no gene match: 7. CDR3 size: 13 residues. CDR3 protein: CASSRGLGTEAFF. In DNA, the CDR3 is TGTGCCAGCTCAAGGGGGCTTGGCACTGAAGCTTTCTTT.

V gene TRBV29-1 combines with J gene TRBJ2-3, with TRBD2 identical over 14 bases. CDR3 length: 15 residues. CDR1 is SQVTM, CDR2 ANQGSEA, per germline. J was trimmed by 2 bases and V by 7 bases; bases with no gene match: 5. The chain's CDR3 is CSARLAGGPTDTQYF. For the CDR3, the DNA is TGCAGCGCCCGACTAGCGGGGGGGCCCACAGATACGCAGTATTTT.

The genes are TRBV4-1 and TRBJ1-5; a possible D gene is TRBD1 (5 bases). The CDR3 runs to 18 residues. Between the trimmed V and J ends, which lost 4 bases and 2 bases, there was a span of 21 bases. Germline loops: CDR1 MGHRA, CDR2 YSYEKL. The CDR3 nucleotides read TGCGCCAGCAGCCCCCGAGAGCAGGGCTCCAGAGGCAATCAGCCCCAGCATTTT. Protein: CASSPREQGSRGNQPQHF.

This clone has only a few counts. V and J are TRBV28 and TRBJ2-7; possibly TRBD1 for D (6 bases). Germline loops: CDR1 MDHEN, CDR2 SYDVKM. The CDR3 loop spans 15 amino acids. Trimming stripped 5 bases from V and 1 base from J, with 15 bases between. CDR3 loop: CASSPSGATSYEQYF. In DNA form, the CDR3 reads TGTGCCAGCAGTCCTTCAGGGGCAACTTCCTACGAGCAGTACTTC. The variable domain in full, with the rest retrieved from reference TRBV28 and TRBJ2-7, is DVKVTQSSRYLVKRTGEKVFLECVQDMDHENMFWYRQDPGLGLRLIYFSYDVKMKEKGDIPEGYSVSREKKERFSLILESASTNQTSMYLCASSPSGATSYEQYFGPGTRLTVT.

The chain recombines TRBV19 with TRBJ2-2, with 10 positions matching TRBD2. Germline V gene lookup returns CDR1 LNHDA and CDR2 SQIVND (reference sequence). The V gene end was trimmed by 5 bases and the J gene end by 6 bases; junction bases not matched to a gene: 18. The CDR3 runs to 19 residues. The CDR3 bases are TGTGCCAGTAGTCAAATCCCGGGACTAGCGACTGTTAGACCCGGGGAGCTGTTTTTT. Its protein is CASSQIPGLATVRPGELFF. The variable domain in full, completed from reference TRBV19 and TRBJ2-2, reads DGGITQSPKYLFRKEGQNVTLSCEQNLNHDAMYWYRQDPGQGLRLIYYSQIVNDFQKGDIAEGYSVSREKKESFPLTVTSAQKNPTAFYLCASSQIPGLATVRPGELFFGEGSRLTVL.

The V and J genes are TRBV10-3 and TRBJ1-2; 9 bases are shared with TRBD1. The V and J ends lost 0 bases and 9 bases, in that order; junction bases with no gene match: 5. The germline CDR1 and CDR2 sequences are ENHRY and SYGVKD. CDR3 length: 14 residues. The CDR3 protein is CAISESLDRGRYTF. The CDR3 DNA is TGTGCCATCAGTGAGTCCCTGGACAGGGGTCGCTACACCTTC.

The V call is TRBV16, the J call TRBJ1-4; maybe TRBD1 (5 bases). This CDR3 contains 15 residues. Per germline, CDR1 KGHSY and CDR2 FQNENV. The germline V and J ends were trimmed by 4 bases and 2 bases, with 11 bases remaining between them. CDR3 region: CASSPQAGTNEKLFF. In DNA form, the CDR3 reads TGTGCCAGCAGCCCCCAGGCAGGGACTAATGAAAAACTGTTTTTT.

The genes are TRBV6-5 and TRBJ1-5; the D gene is possibly TRBD1 (6 bases). The germline gives CDR1 MNHEY, CDR2 SVGAGI. The CDR3 covers 14 residues. The V end lost 5 bases, the J end lost 0 bases, and 8 bases lay between the germline ends. The CDR3 spells CASSPDSSNQPQHF. The CDR3 DNA follows: TGTGCCAGCAGTCCGGACAGTAGCAATCAGCCCCAGCATTTT.

This clone was picked up one time. Other DNA sequences in the sample encode the same CDR3. The rearrangement links TRBV7-3 to TRBJ2-1; D possibly corresponds to TRBD2 (5 bases). The CDR3 is 14 amino acids. The germline V gene encodes CDR1 SGHTA and CDR2 FQGTGA. V gave up 5 bases and J gave up 6 bases, with 14 bases separating them. CDR3 nucleotide sequence: TGTGCCAGCAGCCCTTGGGAGAGTAGCAATGAGCAGTTCTTC. Its translation: CASSPWESSNEQFF.

The chain combines TRBV6-5 with TRBJ2-4; D uncertain. Germline CDR1 MNHEY, CDR2 SVGAGI. The CDR3 loop spans 16 amino acids. Trimming cost V 0 bases and J 0 bases, with 9 bases left between them. The CDR3 nucleotides read TGTGCCAGCAGTTACTCCCAGGCCCTAGCCAAAAACATTCAGTACTTC. Translating it yields CASSYSQALAKNIQYF.

V is TRBV30 and J is TRBJ1-1; 12 bases map to TRBD1. Looked up from germline, CDR1 is GTSNPN and CDR2 is SVGIG (reference sequence). The junction had 5 bases not matched to a gene; V was cut back by 3 bases and J by 12 bases. This CDR3 contains 12 residues. CDR3 sequence: CAWRGTGGRSFF. The CDR3 DNA reads as TGTGCCTGGAGGGGGACAGGGGGCAGGTCTTTCTTT.

The chain is built from TRBV7-3 and TRBJ2-3; 9 nucleotides align to TRBD2. CDR1 SGHTA and CDR2 FQGTGA come from the germline V gene. The CDR3 totals 16 residues. With V trimmed by 0 bases and J by 2 bases, 3 bases remained unmatched. CDR3 DNA: TGTGCCAGCAGCTTAACAAGACTAGCGGTCACAGATACGCAGTATTTT. As protein: CASSLTRLAVTDTQYF.

This clone was counted only a few times. The V call is TRBV13, the J call TRBJ2-2; the D is unclear. Per germline, CDR1 PRHDT and CDR2 FYEKMQ (reference sequence). This CDR3 has 15 amino acids. Trimming stripped 0 bases from V and 8 bases from J, with 13 bases between. CDR3 loop: CASSLGPAPRGELFF. The CDR3 nucleotides are TGTGCCAGCAGCTTAGGCCCGGCGCCCAGGGGGGAGCTGTTTTTT.

DNA of the CDR3: TGTGCCAGCAGCTCATACAATGAGCAGTTCTTC. Translated, it gives CASSSYNEQFF. The V call is TRBV5-4, the J call TRBJ2-1; D gene unclear. Germline assignment: CDR1 SGHNT and CDR2 YYREEE (reference sequence). V was trimmed by 3 bases and J by 4 bases, leaving 2 bases between them. This CDR3 spans 11 amino acids.

This clone is a singleton in its sample. J is TRBJ2-1 and V is TRBV19; TRBD2 matches at 7 bases. The V segment lost 5 bases and the J segment 6 bases; nucleotides outside the gene matches: 13. The CDR3 has 16 amino acids. Per germline, CDR1 LNHDA and CDR2 SQIVND (reference sequence). The CDR3 nucleotides read TGTGCCAGTAGTCCACCGGGACTAATTGTAGGCAATGAGCAGTTCTTC. Protein sequence: CASSPPGLIVGNEQFF.

V is TRBV5-5 and J is TRBJ2-7; perhaps TRBD2 as D (6 bases). V was cut by 4 bases and J by 5 bases, with 19 bases left in between. Germline V lookup: CDR1 SGHKS, CDR2 YYEKEE (reference sequence). The CDR3 is made up of 15 amino acids. CDR3 residues: CASSRGGDAGNEQYF. The CDR3 DNA follows: TGTGCCAGCAGCCGGGGCGGGGACGCAGGGAACGAGCAGTACTTC.

The V call is TRBV28, the J call TRBJ2-7, with D perhaps matching TRBD1 (6 bases). Germline V gene data show CDR1 as MDHEN and CDR2 as SYDVKM. V was cut by 6 bases and J by 0 bases, with 15 bases left in between. This CDR3 contains 15 residues. CDR3 sequence: CASRPTGKSSYEQYF. The CDR3 DNA is TGTGCCAGCAGACCCACAGGGAAAAGCTCCTACGAGCAGTACTTC. Full variable domain (rest looked up from reference TRBV28 and TRBJ2-7): DVKVTQSSRYLVKRTGEKVFLECVQDMDHENMFWYRQDPGLGLRLIYFSYDVKMKEKGDIPEGYSVSREKKERFSLILESASTNQTSMYLCASRPTGKSSYEQYFGPGTRLTVT.

The chain combines TRBV4-3 with TRBJ1-2; the D is unclear. The ends were cut back, 4 bases at V and 0 bases at J, with 12 bases in the middle. CDR1 and CDR2 (germline): LGHNA, YSLEER. This CDR3 spans 15 amino acids. The CDR3 protein is CASSPQQPSNYGYTF. Here the CDR3 DNA reads TGCGCCAGCAGCCCACAACAGCCTTCTAACTATGGCTACACCTTC.

This rearrangement joins TRBV4-3 to TRBJ2-3; 7 nucleotides line up with TRBD2. Germline assignment: CDR1 LGHNA and CDR2 YSLEER. Germline trimming cut 4 bases from V and 5 bases from J; bases unmatched to any gene: 9. The CDR3 extends over 15 amino acids. The DNA of the CDR3 is TGCGCCAGCAGCCCCTTGGGGGGGAGGGGAGATACGCAGTATTTT. It translates to CASSPLGGRGDTQYF.

With regard to this clone: At the DNA level, this CDR3 is encoded by other sequences in the same sample as well. The chain links TRBV18 to TRBJ1-5, with 8 bases matching TRBD1. The CDR3 contains 14 residues. Germline V gene sequence: CDR1 KGHSH, CDR2 LQKENI. With 3 bases clipped from V and 2 bases from J, the junction kept 0 bases outside the gene matches. This CDR3 is CASSPGQGNQPQHF. CDR3 DNA: TGTGCCAGCTCACCGGGACAGGGCAATCAGCCCCAGCATTTT.

The chain employs TRBV10-3 and TRBJ2-7; tentative D call: TRBD2 (6 bases). CDR3 length equals 14 residues. Germline lookup yields CDR1 ENHRY and CDR2 SYGVKD. V dropped 6 bases and J dropped 0 bases, with 12 bases sitting between them. The CDR3 DNA follows: TGTGCCATCAGGCGGGACGGTTACTCCTACGAGCAGTACTTC. This translates into CAIRRDGYSYEQYF.

This clone was detected many times. J is TRBJ1-2 and V is TRBV5-1, with D hard to call. The germline V and J ends were trimmed by 4 bases and 8 bases, with 33 bases remaining between them. There are 19 residues in the CDR3. Germline V lookup: CDR1 SGHRS, CDR2 YFSETQ. DNA for the CDR3: TGCGCCAGCAGCCCGGGAATCATGGAATTGAACCGCCGGGTGGAAGGCTACACCTTC. Its translation is CASSPGIMELNRRVEGYTF.

This chain connects TRBV3-1 (or the pseudogene TRBV3-2) to TRBJ1-3, with 7 bases aligning to TRBD1. This CDR3 has 15 residues. Germline-derived CDR1 and CDR2 are LGHDT and YNNKEL (reference sequence). The V segment lost 5 bases and the J segment 7 bases; nucleotides outside the gene matches: 11. CDR3 loop: CASSSNRGRRNTIYF. CDR3 DNA sequence: TGTGCCAGCAGCTCCAATAGGGGGCGAAGGAACACCATATATTTT.

V and J are TRBV28 and TRBJ2-1; a possible D gene is TRBD2 (5 bases). V was trimmed by 7 bases and J by 5 bases, leaving 12 bases between them. The CDR3 loop spans 13 amino acids. Germline V gives CDR1 MDHEN, CDR2 SYDVKM. For the CDR3, the DNA is TGTGCCAGCACGATCCCCGGGGACAATGAGCAGTTCTTC. Translating gives CASTIPGDNEQFF. The variable domain in full, completed from reference TRBV28 and TRBJ2-1, reads DVKVTQSSRYLVKRTGEKVFLECVQDMDHENMFWYRQDPGLGLRLIYFSYDVKMKEKGDIPEGYSVSREKKERFSLILESASTNQTSMYLCASTIPGDNEQFFGPGTRLTVL.